The rows below give T cell receptor beta chains drawn from one sample of a study of blood T cell repertoires in COVID-19. Repertoires were generated with immunoSEQ multiplex PCR, while TCRdb's copy carries only in-frame clones and drops some. Among approximately 210,000 clones listed, roughly 87% were seen once. The sample taken for sequencing was peripheral blood. Every receptor here comes from a man in his forties with active or convalescent COVID-19. Both conserved end residues are part of each CDR3. The D gene is left open where the match is weak. Clone size, where shown, is once, few, many, or a class for clones that have expanded.

d_call	v_call	j_call	clone_size	cdr3_length	cdr3_nt	cdr3_aa
TRBD1	TRBV3-1/TRBV3-2	TRBJ1-2	.	15	TGTGCCAGCAGCCGATTCGGGACAGCCTTATATGGCTACACCTTC	CASSRFGTALYGYTF
.	TRBV15	TRBJ2-7	.	12	TGTGCCACCAGCAGAGATCGGCGGTTGGAGTACTTC	CATSRDRRLEYF
TRBD2	TRBV18	TRBJ2-5	.	16	TGTGCCAGCTCACCAAGGGCTAGCGGTTACCAAGAGACCCAGTACTTC	CASSPRASGYQETQYF
TRBD1	TRBV11-2	TRBJ1-2	.	16	TGTGCCAGCAGCTTCCCTCTCACAGGGGGCGATGGAGGCTACACCTTC	CASSFPLTGGDGGYTF
.	TRBV2	TRBJ1-5	.	12	TGTGCCAGCAGTGTGTTCGGTCAGCCCCAGCATTTT	CASSVFGQPQHF
.	TRBV4-2	TRBJ1-1	few	20	TGTGCCAGCAGCCAACGAACTAATTTAGACAGGCACAAAAGACGGACTGAAGCTTTCTTT	CASSQRTNLDRHKRRTEAFF
.	TRBV6-5	TRBJ2-1	once	15	TGTGCCAGCAGTTATGGGGAGACTATCGCCAGAGAGCAGTTCTTC	CASSYGETIAREQFF
.	TRBV28	TRBJ2-1	.	13	TGTGCCAGCAGTCAGGACTACTACAATGAGCAGTTCTTC	CASSQDYYNEQFF
TRBD1	TRBV5-5	TRBJ1-5	.	15	TGTGCCAGCAGCCCCGGACAGGGGCACAATCAGCCCCAGCATTTT	CASSPGQGHNQPQHF
.	TRBV12-5	TRBJ2-1	once	13	TGTGCTAGTGGTTTGCCAGGGAAAGGGGAGCAGTTCTTC	CASGLPGKGEQFF
.	TRBV5-4	TRBJ2-1	once	15	TGTGCCAGCACCCCACGCGGAGGCTCCTACAATGAGCAGTTCTTC	CASTPRGGSYNEQFF
TRBD1	TRBV28	TRBJ1-4	.	15	TGTGCCAGCAGCCGCTCGGGAGGGGGCGGTGAAAAACTGTTTTTT	CASSRSGGGGEKLFF
.	TRBV5-1	TRBJ2-1	few	13	TGCGCCAGCAGACTAGCCGACTACAATGAGCAGTTCTTC	CASRLADYNEQFF
.	TRBV6-5	TRBJ2-7	.	15	TGTGCCAGCAGTTACTTTGCAGGGGCCATCCACGAGCAGTACTTC	CASSYFAGAIHEQYF
.	TRBV7-6	TRBJ2-7	once	14	TGTGCCAGCAGCTTAGCGGGCAGCTCCTACGAGCAGTACTTC	CASSLAGSSYEQYF
TRBD1	TRBV18	TRBJ1-1	.	21	TGTGCCAGCTCACCTGTGAGGAGCCGTACAGGACAGGGGAACGGTAACACTGAAGCTTTCTTT	CASSPVRSRTGQGNGNTEAFF
TRBD1	TRBV30	TRBJ2-2	.	16	TGTGCCTGGAACCTCAGGGGGAGAAAGAACACCGGGGAGCTGTTTTTT	CAWNLRGRKNTGELFF